The clone carrying this T cell receptor (beta chain) was seen more than once but under ten times. Its specificity is not known. Primers for the PCR totalled 60 Vbeta and 13 Jbeta. Original analysis: Unique TCR beta chains totaled about 78 million in a later count, with around 12 million of them shared. Sequenced by immunoSEQ multiplex PCR; TCRdb stores in-frame clones only, minus some. V and J calls and clone size come straight from that table; D and trimming were deduced from the DNA. This table has about 140,000 clones, approximately 77% appearing once. The sample is drawn from a study of cytomegalovirus exposure and HLA in healthy donors. At sampling all donors were nominally healthy, likely with unrecorded immune exposures. Study results and caveats: A missense variant in DCLRE1C was later tied to TCR beta V- and J-gene trimming.

The CDR3 sequence is 16 residues long. In germline, CDR1 is SGHRS, CDR2 YFSETQ. J gave up 2 bases and V 4 bases, and 10 bases lay outside the gene matches. The sequence derives from a man in his thirties or forties in good health and CMV-seronegative. The sequenced material came from PBMCs. The genes are TRBV5-1 and TRBJ2-3; TRBD1 aligns across 7 bases. CDR3 sequence reads: CASSPLGDSLTDTQYF. The CDR3 DNA reads as TGCGCCAGCAGCCCCCTGGGGGACAGCCTCACAGATACGCAGTATTTT. Variable domain in full (rest from reference TRBV5-1 and TRBJ2-3): KAGVTQTPRYLIKTRGQQVTLSCSPISGHRSVSWYQQTPGQGLQFLFEYFSETQRNKGNFPGRFSGRQFSNSRSEMNVSTLELGDSALYLCASSPLGDSLTDTQYFGPGTRLTVL.